These T cell receptor beta chains were read from a single sample in a study of neurological immune-mediated disorders. TCRdb re-derived calls from the 5' RACE reads in MiXCR, one entry per CDR3 protein. The sample holds under 80,000 distinct CDR3 sequences; roughly 3.9% are singletons and the top ten take 1% to 1.5%. What was sequenced was PBMCs. All receptors derive from a man under 40 with multiple sclerosis. Both conserved end residues are part of each CDR3. A D gene is named only where the DNA matches it firmly. Clone size is shown for a subset of rows, as once, few, many or a class of expanded clone.

many | TRBJ1-1 | TRBV5-5 | - | CASSPGPGNTEAFF | TGTGCCAGCAGCCCTGGACCGGGGAACACTGAAGCTTTCTTT
many | TRBJ2-4 | TRBV5-1 | - | CASSLTVKNIQYF | TGCGCCAGCAGCCTGACGGTCAAAAACATTCAGTACTTC
many | TRBJ1-3 | TRBV5-1 | - | CASSLEGGNTIYF | TGCGCCAGCAGCTTGGAGGGGGGAAACACCATATATTTT
many | TRBJ2-3 | TRBV9 | TRBD2 | CASSGLLAGGRADTQYF | TGTGCCAGCAGCGGCCTCCTAGCGGGGGGCCGCGCAGATACGCAGTATTTT
many | TRBJ2-3 | TRBV20-1 | TRBD2 | CSASSGGATDTQYF | TGCAGTGCTAGTTCCGGGGGGGCCACAGATACGCAGTATTTT
many | TRBJ1-1 | TRBV10-3 | - | CAISGASRRGTEAFF | TGTGCCATCAGTGGGGCCAGTCGGCGGGGCACTGAAGCTTTCTTT
- | TRBJ2-3 | TRBV20-1 | TRBD2 | CSASLAGGLDTQYF | TGCAGTGCTAGCCTAGCGGGGGGTTTAGATACGCAGTATTTT
many | TRBJ1-1 | TRBV12-3/TRBV12-4 | - | CASALGEAWTEAFF | TGTGCCAGCGCGCTAGGGGAAGCATGGACTGAAGCTTTCTTT
many | TRBJ1-5 | TRBV6-6 | - | CASSPGDQPQHF | TGTGCCAGCAGTCCAGGTGATCAGCCCCAGCATTTT
many | TRBJ2-7 | TRBV9 | - | CASSVVDSPYEQYF | TGTGCCAGCAGCGTAGTTGACAGCCCCTACGAGCAGTACTTC
many | TRBJ1-1 | TRBV5-5 | TRBD1 | CASSLDAGGWEMNTEAFF | TGTGCCAGCAGCTTGGATGCAGGGGGATGGGAAATGAACACTGAAGCTTTCTTT
many | TRBJ2-1 | TRBV2 | TRBD2 | CASKPSGYNEQFF | TGTGCCAGCAAGCCTAGCGGTTACAATGAGCAGTTCTTC
many | TRBJ2-7 | TRBV5-1 | TRBD1 | CASSSDRVSYEQYF | TGCGCCAGCAGCTCCGACAGGGTGAGCTACGAGCAGTACTTC
- | TRBJ2-3 | TRBV5-1 | - | CASSSRLFTDTQYF | TGCGCCAGCAGCTCCCGACTGTTCACAGATACGCAGTATTTT
many | TRBJ1-6 | TRBV20-1 | - | CSASGGGPLHF | TGCAGTGCTAGCGGGGGAGGTCCCCTCCACTTT
many | TRBJ1-2 | TRBV7-9 | - | CASSLGPGEDYGYTF | TGTGCCAGCAGCCTAGGGCCCGGGGAGGACTATGGCTACACCTTC
many | TRBJ2-4 | TRBV20-1 | TRBD2 | CSGTSGGAEDIQYF | TGCAGTGGGACTAGCGGGGGGGCCGAGGACATTCAGTACTTC
many | TRBJ2-1 | TRBV5-1 | TRBD2 | CASSLGSSGGEQFF | TGCGCCAGCAGCTTGGGTTCTAGCGGGGGAGAGCAGTTCTTC
- | TRBJ2-3 | TRBV7-8 | - | CALLVVDQADTQYF | TGTGCCCTCCTTGTCGTAGATCAGGCTGATACGCAGTATTTT
few | TRBJ1-2 | TRBV5-1 | - | CASSLLGNYGYTF | TGCGCCAGCAGCTTGCTGGGGAACTATGGCTACACCTTC
many | TRBJ2-7 | TRBV29-1 | TRBD1 | CSVEMPGQGYEQYF | TGCAGCGTGGAAATGCCGGGACAGGGCTACGAGCAGTACTTC
many | TRBJ2-5 | TRBV20-1 | - | CSARARGQETQYF | TGCAGTGCTAGAGCTCGGGGGCAGGAGACCCAGTACTTC
many | TRBJ2-7 | TRBV7-2 | TRBD2 | CASSVGTSGGWYEQYF | TGTGCCAGCAGCGTCGGGACTAGCGGGGGTTGGTACGAGCAGTACTTC
- | TRBJ2-4 | TRBV14 | - | CASSPLGGPKNIQYF | TGTGCCAGCAGCCCCCTGGGGGGGCCCAAAAACATTCAGTACTTC
- | TRBJ1-6 | TRBV20-1 | TRBD1 | CSARDPGQGDNSPLNF | TGCAGTGCCAGGGATCCGGGACAGGGGGATAATTCACCCCTCAACTTT
many | TRBJ2-5 | TRBV7-2 | - | CASSFNAQETQYF | TGTGCCAGCAGCTTCAACGCCCAAGAGACCCAGTACTTC
many | TRBJ1-1 | TRBV7-9 | - | CASSPWTGNTEAFF | TGTGCCAGCAGCCCATGGACGGGGAACACTGAAGCTTTCTTT
many | TRBJ2-1 | TRBV5-1 | TRBD2 | CASSASGGAWEQFF | TGCGCCAGCAGCGCTAGCGGGGGGGCATGGGAGCAGTTCTTC
many | TRBJ2-1 | TRBV5-1 | TRBD1 | CASSPGQVSSYNEQFF | TGCGCCAGCAGCCCGGGACAGGTCAGCTCCTACAATGAGCAGTTCTTC
many | TRBJ2-1 | TRBV24-1 | TRBD1 | CATSDRRTGNDNEQFF | TGTGCCACCAGTGACCGGAGGACAGGGAACGACAATGAGCAGTTCTTC
many | TRBJ2-7 | TRBV2 | - | CTSSLEGGPYSYEQYF | TGTACCAGCAGTCTCGAAGGGGGGCCTTACTCCTACGAGCAGTACTTC
many | TRBJ1-2 | TRBV7-9 | - | CASSLARGRFDGYTF | TGTGCCAGCAGCTTAGCTCGGGGGCGCTTTGATGGCTACACCTTC
many | TRBJ1-6 | TRBV6-6 | TRBD1 | CASSYKDPRTGNSPLHF | TGTGCCAGCAGTTACAAGGACCCAAGGACAGGGAATTCACCCCTCCACTTT
- | TRBJ2-7 | TRBV6-1 | TRBD1 | CATGRDSSGEQYF | TGTGCCACCGGCCGGGACAGCAGTGGCGAGCAGTACTTC
many | TRBJ1-1 | TRBV5-1 | - | CASSLGDSSEAFF | TGCGCCAGCAGCTTGGGGGATTCTTCTGAAGCTTTCTTT
many | TRBJ1-6 | TRBV7-2 | TRBD1 | CASSRDRDDSPLHF | TGTGCCAGCAGTCGTGACAGGGACGATTCACCCCTCCACTTT
many | TRBJ2-7 | TRBV6-1 | - | CASSPRDTYEQYF | TGTGCCAGCAGTCCCCGGGACACATACGAGCAGTACTTC
many | TRBJ2-1 | TRBV6-2/TRBV6-3 | - | CASSYLDYNEQFF | TGTGCCAGCAGTTACCTCGACTACAATGAGCAGTTCTTC
many | TRBJ2-1 | TRBV4-2 | TRBD1 | CASSQVGTGIEQFF | TGTGCCAGCAGCCAAGTGGGGACAGGGATTGAGCAGTTCTTC
many | TRBJ2-5 | TRBV7-6 | - | CASSSGEETQYF | TGTGCCAGCAGTTCGGGGGAGGAGACCCAGTACTTC
many | TRBJ2-2 | TRBV7-2 | - | CASSPNLAGELFF | TGTGCCAGCAGCCCGAACTTGGCCGGGGAGCTGTTTTTT
many | TRBJ1-2 | TRBV5-1 | TRBD1 | CASSLTRQGYGYTF | TGCGCCAGCAGCTTGACTAGACAGGGATATGGCTACACCTTC
- | TRBJ2-3 | TRBV12-5 | - | CASGPVGGPTDTQYF | TGTGCTAGTGGTCCCGTGGGGGGCCCCACAGATACGCAGTATTTT
many | TRBJ2-7 | TRBV6-5 | - | CASSYYLGSSYEQYF | TGTGCCAGCAGTTACTATCTCGGCAGTTCCTACGAGCAGTACTTC
many | TRBJ1-3 | TRBV15 | - | CATSRNPGPGYF | TGTGCCACCAGCAGAAATCCGGGCCCCGGATATTTT
few | TRBJ1-2 | TRBV10-3 | - | CAISESRGKNNRTNYGYTF | TGTGCCATCAGTGAGTCGAGGGGCAAAAATAACCGTACTAACTATGGCTACACCTTC
many | TRBJ1-2 | TRBV4-1 | - | CASSQGDRYYGYTF | TGCGCCAGCAGCCAAGGTGACAGGTACTATGGCTACACCTTC
many | TRBJ2-2 | TRBV12-3/TRBV12-4 | TRBD2 | CASSFAGSGGYTGELFF | TGTGCCAGCAGTTTCGCGGGTAGCGGGGGATACACCGGGGAGCTGTTTTTT
many | TRBJ2-1 | TRBV28 | - | CASVTGEKNNEQFF | TGTGCCAGCGTTACGGGGGAAAAAAACAATGAGCAGTTCTTC
many | TRBJ2-7 | TRBV4-1 | TRBD2 | CASSFRTSGGAYEQYF | TGCGCCAGCAGCTTCCGGACTAGCGGGGGGGCCTACGAGCAGTACTTC
many | TRBJ1-5 | TRBV4-1 | - | CASSPERGQPQHF | TGCGCCAGCAGCCCCGAAAGGGGCCAGCCCCAGCATTTT
many | TRBJ1-4 | TRBV12-3/TRBV12-4 | TRBD1 | CASSQGANEKLFF | TGTGCCAGCAGCCAGGGGGCTAATGAAAAACTGTTTTTT
- | TRBJ1-6 | TRBV20-1 | - | CSAKGGLPLHF | TGCAGTGCAAAGGGGGGCCTACCCCTCCACTTT